The sample holds a few counts of the clone carrying this T cell receptor (beta chain). The sample comes from a study of T-cell memory formation after mild COVID-19. TCRdb processed the 5' RACE reads anew with MiXCR; each CDR3 protein has one entry. Of about 200,000 distinct CDR3 sequences in the sample, over 9% were seen once. Trimming cost V 6 bases and J 7 bases, with 7 bases left between them. This CDR3 spans 11 amino acids. This sequence joins TRBV12-3 or TRBV12-4 and TRBJ1-3; D is undetermined. The sequence derives from a man younger than 35 who had mild COVID-19 (a few samples of this study predate the infection). Cell type and time point are not known. What was sequenced was PBMCs or a T cell subset sorted from them (not recorded which). The CDR3 nucleotides read TGTGCCAGCAGCCAGGCTAACACCATATATTTT. This translates into CASSQANTIYF.